One sample yielded the 28 T cell receptor beta chains listed below, sequenced in a study of post-analysis software for immune sequencing data. Study-level results: With TRBV5-6, TRBV5-1 and TRBV20-1 included, about five TRBV segments were more frequent in patients than in controls.

Their antigen targets remain unknown. Unique molecular identifiers were carried by the TCR beta cDNA libraries. TCRdb itself ran the PCR reads through MiXCR, one entry per CDR3 protein. The sample holds 750,000 to 950,000 distinct CDR3 sequences, roughly half seen once. The sample comprised blood. These receptors were obtained from a girl aged 10 to 17 with multiple sclerosis.

The chain carries TRBV7-2 and TRBJ2-3; 9 bases are shared with TRBD2. V lost 3 bases, J lost 3 bases, and 13 bases stayed unmatched. The CDR3 is 18 residues long. Germline V CDR1 and CDR2: SGHTA, FQGNSA. The CDR3 loop reads CASSLVWSREGWTDTQYF. The CDR3 bases are TGTGCCAGCAGCTTGGTTTGGTCGCGGGAGGGCTGGACAGATACGCAGTATTTT.

As for this clonotype: A junction end diverges from the germline sequence, so it may reflect a read error. V usage is TRBV12-3 or TRBV12-4 and J usage is TRBJ1-2; D not certain. The CDR3 has 14 residues. CDR3 nucleotides: TGTGCCGGCAGTTACCGACTGATCGGCTATGGCTACACCTTC. It yields the protein CAGSYRLIGYGYTF.

This clonotype has more than one count but fewer than ten. This chain uses TRBV29-1 with TRBJ1-1; D not certain. CDR1 is SQVTM and CDR2 is ANQGSEA in the germline V gene. Between the trimmed V and J ends, which lost 1 base and 6 bases, there was a span of 15 bases. The CDR3 is 14 residues long. The CDR3, as DNA: TGCAGCGTTGAAGGCCTCGTCAGTGGAGCTGAAGCTTTCTTT. It encodes CSVEGLVSGAEAFF.

The chain couples TRBV5-1 to TRBJ1-1; D is perhaps TRBD1 (5 bases). Trimming took 4 bases from V and 6 from J, leaving 16 bases between them. Germline V gene sequence: CDR1 SGHRS, CDR2 YFSETQ. The CDR3 is made up of 14 amino acids. CDR3 nucleotide sequence: TGCGCCAGCAGCGGGGGGACCTTGGAATCTGAAGCTTTCTTT. It yields the protein CASSGGTLESEAFF.

This chain connects TRBV28 to TRBJ2-7; maybe TRBD2 (7 bases). The CDR3 has 17 residues. CDR1 and CDR2 from the germline V gene are MDHEN and SYDVKM. V lost 6 bases, J lost 0 bases, and 21 bases lay in between. As DNA, the CDR3 is TGTGCCAGCAGCCGCGTTTTTGGCGGGGGCACCTCCTACGAGCAGTACTTC. This sequence encodes CASSRVFGGGTSYEQYF.

This rearrangement joins TRBV5-1 to TRBJ1-4; D is unresolved. Trimming stripped 0 bases from V and 5 bases from J, with 8 bases between. The CDR3 is 14 residues long. The germline gives CDR1 SGHRS, CDR2 YFSETQ. The CDR3 protein is CASSLGRQNEKLFF. The CDR3 DNA follows: TGCGCCAGCAGCTTGGGACGGCAGAATGAAAAACTGTTTTTT.

The genes are TRBV7-6 and TRBJ2-5, with TRBD2 as a possible D gene (5 bases). This CDR3 has 15 amino acids. V dropped 6 bases and J dropped 5 bases, with 19 bases sitting between them. CDR1 is SGHVS, CDR2 FNYEAQ, per germline. CDR3 DNA sequence: TGTGCCAGCAGACGAACCACCGGGGTAAAGGAGACCCAGTACTTC. Its protein is CASRRTTGVKETQYF.

A note on this clonotype: The junction shows a germline mismatch at one end, possibly a read error. J is TRBJ2-7 and V is TRBV14; D gene unclear. Near its end, the DNA agrees better with TRBJ2-5, so the J call may be wrong. Per germline, CDR1 SGHDN and CDR2 FVKESK. The CDR3 contains 13 residues. The CDR3 loop is CTSSPQSRETQYF. The CDR3 coding sequence is TGTACCAGCAGTCCCCAGAGCAGAGAGACCCAGTACTTC.

The chain is built from TRBV10-3 and TRBJ2-5; 8 bases map to TRBD2. CDR1 and CDR2 (germline): ENHRY, SYGVKD. V was pared by 0 bases and J by 4 bases, with 4 bases of the junction left unmatched. The CDR3 extends over 15 amino acids. CDR3 in DNA: TGTGCCATCAGTGAGTCCCCCAGCGGGAGAGAGACCCAGTACTTC. Translation: CAISESPSGRETQYF.

The rearrangement joins TRBV20-1 to TRBJ2-4; the D gene is possibly TRBD2 (6 bases). The ends were cut back, 0 bases at V and 5 bases at J, with 14 bases in the middle. CDR1 and CDR2 from the germline V gene are DFQATT and SNEGSKA (reference sequence). The CDR3 extends over 15 amino acids. CDR3 coding DNA: TGCAGTGCTAGAGACCCTAGACTAGTCGAAAACATTCAGTACTTC. Translated, it gives CSARDPRLVENIQYF.

In this sample, this clonotype turned up many times. The CDR3 nucleotides are TGCAGTGCTAGAGGTGGGGGCTCCTACGAGCAGTACTTC. Translated, it gives CSARGGGSYEQYF. The chain combines TRBV20-1 with TRBJ2-7; the D gene could be TRBD1 or TRBD2 (5 bases each). This CDR3 spans 13 amino acids. Germline V gene lookup returns CDR1 DFQATT and CDR2 SNEGSKA (reference sequence). V lost 1 base to trimming and J lost 0 bases, with 7 bases between them.

This chain links TRBV9 with TRBJ2-4; 7 positions match TRBD2. The V and J ends lost 4 bases and 13 bases, in that order; junction bases with no gene match: 20. The CDR3 runs to 16 residues. CDR1 and CDR2 (germline): SGDLS, YYNGEE. In nucleotides, the CDR3 is TGTGCCAGCAGCCCCCCCGGGGGGAGGGCCTGCAATGAGCAGTACTTC. This encodes CASSPPGGRACNEQYF. The full variable domain, with the rest looked up from reference TRBV9 and TRBJ2-4, is DSGVTQTPKHLITATGQRVTLRCSPRSGDLSVYWYQQSLDQGLQFLIQYYNGEERAKGNILERFSAQQFPDLHSELNLSSLELGDSALYFCASSPPGGRACNEQYFGAGTRLSVL.

The rearrangement uses TRBV11-2 and TRBJ2-3; 9 nucleotides agree with TRBD2. The CDR3 covers 16 residues. The ends lost 10 bases at V and 0 bases at J; junction bases unmatched: 11. Germline V gene data show CDR1 as SGHAT and CDR2 as FQNNGV. CDR3 DNA sequence: TGTGCCACGCGGGGGGGCGGGTTCCCTAGCACAGATACGCAGTATTTT. Translation: CATRGGGFPSTDTQYF.

The chain links TRBV6-5 to TRBJ2-4; D gene ambiguous. Germline CDR1 and CDR2: MNHEY and SVGAGI. Trimming stripped 6 bases from V and 0 bases from J, with 9 bases between. CDR3 length equals 14 residues. The CDR3 DNA sequence: TGTGCCAGCAGACCTTTACTAGCCAAAAACATTCAGTACTTC. It encodes CASRPLLAKNIQYF.

This clonotype was picked up a small number of times. This sequence joins TRBV28 and TRBJ2-1; TRBD1 aligns across 7 bases. The germline V gene has CDR1 MDHEN and CDR2 SYDVKM. This CDR3 has 14 amino acids. Germline trimming cut 6 bases from V and 0 bases from J; bases unmatched to any gene: 2. The CDR3 DNA is TGTGCCAGCAGGGGACAGAACTCCTACAATGAGCAGTTCTTC. Translating it yields CASRGQNSYNEQFF.

The chain uses TRBV29-1 and TRBJ2-3; 11 bases agree with TRBD2. Germline V CDR1 and CDR2: SQVTM, ANQGSEA. This CDR3 has 16 amino acids. V shed 3 bases, J shed 6 bases, and the junction held 11 bases outside the gene matches. The DNA of the CDR3 is TGCAGCGTTGATACCCTAGCGGGGGGATCCTTGGATACGCAGTATTTT. It yields the protein CSVDTLAGGSLDTQYF.

CDR3 sequence: CASSLTGKNNSPLHF. The DNA of the CDR3 is TGCGCCAGCAGCTTAACAGGGAAAAATAATTCACCCCTCCACTTT. V gene TRBV5-1 combines with J gene TRBJ1-6, with D possibly matching TRBD1 (6 bases). Between the trimmed V and J ends, which lost 2 bases and 5 bases, there was a span of 11 bases. The CDR3 extends over 15 amino acids. CDR1 is SGHRS and CDR2 is YFSETQ in the germline V gene.

The DNA of the CDR3 is TGCAGCGTTGTTCAGGTAGCTAACTATGGCTACACCTTC. Its translation: CSVVQVANYGYTF. V is TRBV29-1 and J is TRBJ1-2; D unclear. CDR1 and CDR2 from the germline V gene are SQVTM and ANQGSEA. V gave up 4 bases and J gave up 0 bases, with 9 bases separating them. The CDR3 spans 13 residues.

The rearrangement links TRBV29-1 to TRBJ2-4; a weak D match, TRBD2 (5 bases). Germline V CDR1 and CDR2: SQVTM, ANQGSEA. The V and J ends lost 4 bases and 1 base respectively, with 8 bases between them. The CDR3 consists of 13 residues. The CDR3 here is CSVAPGAKNIQYF. CDR3 in DNA: TGCAGCGTTGCCCCGGGGGCCAAAAACATTCAGTACTTC. Together with reference TRBV29-1 and TRBJ2-4, the CDR3 gives the full variable domain: SAVISQKPSRDICQRGTSLTIQCQVDSQVTMMFWYRQQPGQSLTLIATANQGSEATYESGFVIDKFPISRPNLTFSTLTVSNMSPEDSSIYLCSVAPGAKNIQYFGAGTRLSVL.

The V gene is TRBV12-3 or TRBV12-4, the J gene TRBJ2-1, with 10 bases that match TRBD2. The CDR3 extends over 16 amino acids. V lost 5 bases, J lost 6 bases, and 10 bases stayed unmatched. The CDR3: CASSHVSGGTPNEQFF. CDR3 coding DNA: TGTGCCAGCAGTCATGTTAGCGGGGGGACCCCCAATGAGCAGTTCTTC.

The rearrangement joins TRBV7-8 to TRBJ2-4; D perhaps matches TRBD1 (5 bases). The DNA end lines up better with TRBJ2-5; the J call may be wrong. The CDR3 is 14 amino acids. Germline loops: CDR1 SGHVS, CDR2 FQNEAQ. This chain's CDR3 is CASSILGVGETQYF. As DNA, the CDR3 is TGTGCCAGCAGTATCCTAGGGGTTGGGGAGACCCAGTACTTC.

This sequence joins TRBV5-1 and TRBJ2-7; D is possibly TRBD1 or TRBD2 (5 bases each). From germline, CDR1 is SGHRS and CDR2 YFSETQ. The CDR3 loop spans 15 amino acids. V was trimmed by 0 bases and J by 3 bases, leaving 13 bases between them. DNA of the CDR3: TGCGCCAGCAGCTTGGGGTCGGGAAGGGGCTACGAGCAGTACTTC. Protein sequence: CASSLGSGRGYEQYF.

The rearrangement links TRBV11-1 to TRBJ2-1; the D gene is possibly TRBD1 (6 bases). Germline V lookup: CDR1 SGHAT, CDR2 FQDESV (reference sequence). The CDR3 spans 16 residues. The V gene lost 4 bases and the J gene lost 3 bases, with 16 bases spanning the gap. CDR3 sequence reads: CASSSWDTLRYNEQFF. DNA of the CDR3: TGTGCCAGCAGCTCCTGGGACACTCTCCGCTACAATGAGCAGTTCTTC.

There are a few counts of this clonotype. The rearrangement uses TRBV29-1 and TRBJ2-3; 11 bases are shared with TRBD2. With 3 bases clipped from V and 2 bases from J, the junction kept 19 bases outside the gene matches. The CDR3 runs 20 residues. The germline CDR1 and CDR2 sequences are SQVTM and ANQGSEA. CDR3 loop: CSVEPYLPGLAETYTDTQYF. The CDR3 DNA reads TGCAGCGTTGAGCCGTACCTTCCGGGACTAGCGGAAACCTACACAGATACGCAGTATTTT.

This clonotype was detected a few times. This chain uses TRBV7-8 with TRBJ2-3, with D unresolved. The CDR3 consists of 13 residues. Between the trimmed V and J ends, which lost 7 bases and 3 bases, there was a span of 11 bases. Per the germline V gene, CDR1 is SGHVS and CDR2 is FQNEAQ. The CDR3 coding sequence is TGTGCCAGCACCCTTACGGGTACAGATACGCAGTATTTT. This translates into CASTLTGTDTQYF.

This sequence joins TRBV5-5 and TRBJ1-2; D not resolved. Germline V gives CDR1 SGHKS, CDR2 YYEKEE (reference sequence). This CDR3 has 13 residues. Trimming pared 2 bases from V and 1 base from J, leaving 6 bases between. CDR3 amino acids: CASSFPDNYGYTF. CDR3 coding DNA: TGTGCCAGCAGCTTCCCGGATAACTATGGCTACACCTTC.

This clonotype was found many times. The chain has TRBV29-1 and TRBJ2-7; TRBD1 agrees at 9 bases. Germline V gene data show CDR1 as SQVTM and CDR2 as ANQGSEA. Trimming removed 3 bases from V and 2 bases from J; junction bases left unmatched: 5. The CDR3 sequence is 14 residues long. The CDR3 sequence: CSVERGTGTYEQYF. The DNA for the CDR3 is TGCAGCGTTGAGCGGGGGACAGGGACCTACGAGCAGTACTTC.

This clonotype was picked up many times. The chain combines TRBV9 with TRBJ2-1; no clear D gene. CDR3 length: 14 residues. Germline CDR1 is SGDLS and CDR2 is YYNGEE. V dropped 4 bases and J dropped 9 bases, with 17 bases sitting between them. The CDR3 DNA sequence: TGTGCCAGCAGCCAAGTCTCCCTGGTAGGTGAGCAGTTCTTC. Protein sequence: CASSQVSLVGEQFF.